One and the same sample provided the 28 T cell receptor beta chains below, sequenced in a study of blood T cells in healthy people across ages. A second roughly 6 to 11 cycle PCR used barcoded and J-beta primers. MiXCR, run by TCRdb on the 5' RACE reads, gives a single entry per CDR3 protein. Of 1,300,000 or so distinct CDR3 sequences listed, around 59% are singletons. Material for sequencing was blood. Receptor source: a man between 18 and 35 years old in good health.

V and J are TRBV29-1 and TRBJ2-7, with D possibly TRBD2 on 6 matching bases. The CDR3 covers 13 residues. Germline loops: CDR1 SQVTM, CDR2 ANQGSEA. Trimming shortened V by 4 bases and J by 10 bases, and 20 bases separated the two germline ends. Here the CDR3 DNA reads TGCAGCGTTGCAGGAGGGATCGGTGGCGAACAGTACTTC. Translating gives CSVAGGIGGEQYF.

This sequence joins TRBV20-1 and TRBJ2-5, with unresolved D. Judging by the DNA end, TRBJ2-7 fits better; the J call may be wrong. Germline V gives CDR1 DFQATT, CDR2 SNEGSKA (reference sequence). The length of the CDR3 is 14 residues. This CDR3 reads CSARGTQNPYEQYF. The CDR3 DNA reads TGCAGTGCTAGGGGTACACAGAATCCCTACGAGCAGTACTTC.

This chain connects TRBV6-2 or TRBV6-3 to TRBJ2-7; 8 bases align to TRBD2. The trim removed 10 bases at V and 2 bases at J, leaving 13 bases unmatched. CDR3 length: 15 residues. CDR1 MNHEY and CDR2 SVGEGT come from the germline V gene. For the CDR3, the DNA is TGTGCCACCATGGGCGGGAGGCCCCCGGCCTACGAGCAGTACTTC. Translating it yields CATMGGRPPAYEQYF.

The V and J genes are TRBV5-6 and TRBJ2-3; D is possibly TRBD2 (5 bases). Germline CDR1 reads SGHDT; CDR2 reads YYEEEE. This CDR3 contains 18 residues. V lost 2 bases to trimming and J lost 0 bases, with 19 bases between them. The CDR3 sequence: CASSFRPGLAPSTDTQYF. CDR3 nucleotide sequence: TGTGCCAGCAGCTTCAGGCCAGGACTTGCCCCTAGCACAGATACGCAGTATTTT.

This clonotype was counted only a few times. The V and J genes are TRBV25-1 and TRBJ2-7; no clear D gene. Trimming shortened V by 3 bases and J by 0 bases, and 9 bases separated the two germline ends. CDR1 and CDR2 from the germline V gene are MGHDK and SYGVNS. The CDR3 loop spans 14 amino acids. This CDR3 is CASSDDHSSYEQYF. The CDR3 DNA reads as TGTGCCAGCAGTGATGACCATAGCTCCTACGAGCAGTACTTC.

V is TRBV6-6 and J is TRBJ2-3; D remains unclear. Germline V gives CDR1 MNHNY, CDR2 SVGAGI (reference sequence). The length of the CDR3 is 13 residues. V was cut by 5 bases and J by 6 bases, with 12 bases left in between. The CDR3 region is CASSTPIGDTQYF. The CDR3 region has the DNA TGTGCCAGCAGTACCCCGATAGGCGATACGCAGTATTTT.

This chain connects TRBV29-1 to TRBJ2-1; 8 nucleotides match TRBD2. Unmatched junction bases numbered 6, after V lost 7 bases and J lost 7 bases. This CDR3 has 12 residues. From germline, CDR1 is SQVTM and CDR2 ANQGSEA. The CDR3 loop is CSAGAGENEQFF. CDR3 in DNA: TGCAGCGCTGGAGCGGGAGAAAATGAGCAGTTCTTC.

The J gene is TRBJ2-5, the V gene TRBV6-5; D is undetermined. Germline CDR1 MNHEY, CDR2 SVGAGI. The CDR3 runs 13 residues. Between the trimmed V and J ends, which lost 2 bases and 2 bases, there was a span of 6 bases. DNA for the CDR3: TGTGCCAGCAGTTACCCAGGTCAAGAGACCCAGTACTTC. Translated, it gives CASSYPGQETQYF.

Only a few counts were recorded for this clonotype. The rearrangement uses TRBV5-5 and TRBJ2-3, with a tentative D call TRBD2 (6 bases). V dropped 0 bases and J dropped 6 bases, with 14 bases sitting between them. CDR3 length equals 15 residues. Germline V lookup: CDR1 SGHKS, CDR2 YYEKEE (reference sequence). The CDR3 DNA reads TGTGCCAGCAGCTTGGGGATCGGGAGTGCGGATACGCAGTATTTT. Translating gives CASSLGIGSADTQYF.

Here the CDR3 DNA reads TGCGCCAGCCGCTACCAAGGGGTGAGCAGGACCTTACCCTACGAGCAGTACTTC. This gives the protein CASRYQGVSRTLPYEQYF. The rearrangement joins TRBV5-1 to TRBJ2-7; the D gene is possibly TRBD1 (5 bases). The CDR3 has 18 residues. The germline V and J ends were trimmed by 7 bases and 2 bases, with 28 bases remaining between them. From germline, CDR1 is SGHRS and CDR2 YFSETQ.

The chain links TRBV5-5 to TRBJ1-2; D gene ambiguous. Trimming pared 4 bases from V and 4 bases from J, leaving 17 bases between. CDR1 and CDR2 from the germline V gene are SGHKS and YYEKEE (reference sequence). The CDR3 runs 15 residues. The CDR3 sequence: CASSPLSPVGYGYTF. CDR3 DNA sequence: TGTGCCAGCAGCCCGCTAAGCCCCGTAGGCTATGGCTACACCTTC. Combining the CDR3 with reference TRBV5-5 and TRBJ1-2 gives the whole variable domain DAGVTQSPTHLIKTRGQQVTLRCSPISGHKSVSWYQQVLGQGPQFIFQYYEKEERGRGNFPDRFSARQFPNYSSELNVNALLLGDSALYLCASSPLSPVGYGYTFGSGTRLTVV.

The CDR3 nucleotides are TGCAGTGTCTTCGAGGACAGACGCTATAATGGCTACACCTTC. Translated: CSVFEDRRYNGYTF. The V and J genes are TRBV20-1 and TRBJ1-2; D is possibly TRBD1 (6 bases). The length of the CDR3 is 14 residues. Germline V gene sequence: CDR1 DFQATT, CDR2 SNEGSKA (reference sequence). V dropped 7 bases and J dropped 6 bases, with 21 bases sitting between them.

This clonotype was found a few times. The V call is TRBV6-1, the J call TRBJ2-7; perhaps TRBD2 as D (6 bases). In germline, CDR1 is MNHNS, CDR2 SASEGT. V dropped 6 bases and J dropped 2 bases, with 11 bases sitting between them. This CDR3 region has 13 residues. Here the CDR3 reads CASSASGAYEQYF. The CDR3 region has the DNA TGTGCCAGCAGCGCCTCGGGGGCCTACGAGCAGTACTTC.

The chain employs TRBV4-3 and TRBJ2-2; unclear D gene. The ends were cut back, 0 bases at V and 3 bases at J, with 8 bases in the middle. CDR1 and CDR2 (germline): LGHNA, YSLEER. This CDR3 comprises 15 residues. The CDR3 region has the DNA TGCGCCAGCAGCCAAGATGCGACGGACACCGGGGAGCTGTTTTTT. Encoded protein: CASSQDATDTGELFF.

As DNA, the CDR3 is TGTGCCAGCAGCACCCGACTAGCGGGGTACGAGGAGCAGTTCTTC. Encoded protein: CASSTRLAGYEEQFF. This chain joins TRBV7-9 and TRBJ2-1; 11 bases are a match to TRBD2. The CDR3 has 15 residues. The germline V gene has CDR1 SEHNR and CDR2 FQNEAQ (reference sequence). Trimming took 5 bases from V and 10 from J; bases not matched to a gene: 10.

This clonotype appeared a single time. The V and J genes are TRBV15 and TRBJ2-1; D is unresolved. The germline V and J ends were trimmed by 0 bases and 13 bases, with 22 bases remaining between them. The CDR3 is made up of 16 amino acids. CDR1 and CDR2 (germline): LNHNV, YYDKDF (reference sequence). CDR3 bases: TGTGCCACCAGCAGAGATGAAATGGTTGTTCGCGTTCTTCAGTTCTTC. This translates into CATSRDEMVVRVLQFF.

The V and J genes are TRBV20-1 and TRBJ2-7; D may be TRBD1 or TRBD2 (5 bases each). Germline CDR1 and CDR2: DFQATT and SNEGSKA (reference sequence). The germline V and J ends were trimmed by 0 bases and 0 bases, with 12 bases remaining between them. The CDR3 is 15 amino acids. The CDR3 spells CSARDRDQLSYEQYF. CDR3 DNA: TGCAGTGCTAGAGACAGGGACCAACTCTCCTACGAGCAGTACTTC.

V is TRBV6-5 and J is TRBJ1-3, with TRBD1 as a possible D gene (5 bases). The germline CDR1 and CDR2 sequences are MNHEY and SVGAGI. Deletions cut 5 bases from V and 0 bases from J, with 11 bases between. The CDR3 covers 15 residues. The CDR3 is CASSVTGFSGNTIYF. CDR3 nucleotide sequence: TGTGCCAGCAGTGTCACAGGTTTCTCTGGAAACACCATATATTTT.

Written as DNA, the CDR3 is TGTGCCAGCAGTTTGCGCCGGGATTCTAGCGGGAGAGGGAATGAGCAGTTCTTC. This gives the protein CASSLRRDSSGRGNEQFF. The rearrangement links TRBV28 to TRBJ2-1, with TRBD2 matching over 10 bases. Germline lookup yields CDR1 MDHEN and CDR2 SYDVKM. V lost 3 bases, J lost 7 bases, and 15 bases stayed unmatched. CDR3 length: 18 residues.

The CDR3 coding sequence is TGCGCCAACACCGGGACCCTTAGCACAGATACGCAGTATTTT. Its translation is CANTGTLSTDTQYF. V is TRBV5-1 and J is TRBJ2-3; the D gene could be TRBD1 or TRBD2 (5 bases each). The germline V gene encodes CDR1 SGHRS and CDR2 YFSETQ. The CDR3 has 14 residues. V shed 9 bases and J shed 0 bases, with 14 bases lying between them.

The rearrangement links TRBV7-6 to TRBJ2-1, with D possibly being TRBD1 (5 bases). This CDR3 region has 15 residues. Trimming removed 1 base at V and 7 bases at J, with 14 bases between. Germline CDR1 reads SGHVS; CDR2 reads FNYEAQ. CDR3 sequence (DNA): TGTGCCAGCAGCTTAGGGACAAATAAAGGGAATGAGCAGTTCTTC. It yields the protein CASSLGTNKGNEQFF.

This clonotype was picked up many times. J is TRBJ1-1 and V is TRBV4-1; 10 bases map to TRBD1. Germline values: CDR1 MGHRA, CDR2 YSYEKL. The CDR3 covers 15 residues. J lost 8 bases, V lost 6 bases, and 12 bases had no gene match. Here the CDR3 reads CASRRTPGTGVEAFF. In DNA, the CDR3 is TGCGCCAGCAGACGCACCCCCGGGACAGGGGTCGAAGCTTTCTTT.

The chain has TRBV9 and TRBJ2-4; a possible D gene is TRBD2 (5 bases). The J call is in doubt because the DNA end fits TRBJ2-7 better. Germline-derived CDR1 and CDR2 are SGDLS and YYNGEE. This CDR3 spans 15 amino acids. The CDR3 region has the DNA TGTGCCAGCAGCCGGACTGCAACCACCTACTACGAGCAGTACTTC. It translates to CASSRTATTYYEQYF.

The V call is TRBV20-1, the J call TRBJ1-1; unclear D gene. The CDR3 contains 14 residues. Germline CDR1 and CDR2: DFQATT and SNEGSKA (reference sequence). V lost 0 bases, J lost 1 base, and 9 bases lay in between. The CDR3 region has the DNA TGCAGTGCTAGAGATATCGGGCCGAACACTGAAGCTTTCTTT. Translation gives CSARDIGPNTEAFF.

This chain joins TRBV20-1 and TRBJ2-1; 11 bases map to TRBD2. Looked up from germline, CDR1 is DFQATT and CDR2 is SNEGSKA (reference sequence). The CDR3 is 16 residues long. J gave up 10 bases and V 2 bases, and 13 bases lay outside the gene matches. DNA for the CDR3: TGCAGTGCTAGAACCATCACTAGCGGGAGCCTTGGGGAGCAGTTCTTC. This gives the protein CSARTITSGSLGEQFF.

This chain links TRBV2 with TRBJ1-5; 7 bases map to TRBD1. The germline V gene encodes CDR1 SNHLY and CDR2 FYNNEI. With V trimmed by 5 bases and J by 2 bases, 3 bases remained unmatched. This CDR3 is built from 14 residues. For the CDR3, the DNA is TGTGCCAGCAGTCGACAGGGAGGCAATCAGCCCCAGCATTTT. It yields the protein CASSRQGGNQPQHF.

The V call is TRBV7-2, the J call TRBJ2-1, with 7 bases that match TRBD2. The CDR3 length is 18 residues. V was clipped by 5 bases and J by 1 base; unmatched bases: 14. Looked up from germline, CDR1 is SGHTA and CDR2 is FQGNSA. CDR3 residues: CASSKPSGRELSYNEQFF. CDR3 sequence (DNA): TGTGCCAGCAGCAAACCCTCGGGGCGGGAGTTGTCCTACAATGAGCAGTTCTTC.

CDR3 coding DNA: TGTGCCAGTAATCACAGGGCGCTTGAAGTCTATGGCTACACCTTC. It yields the protein CASNHRALEVYGYTF. The chain uses TRBV19 and TRBJ1-2, with a tentative D call TRBD1 (6 bases). Looked up from germline, CDR1 is LNHDA and CDR2 is SQIVND (reference sequence). Trimming removed 7 bases from V and 4 bases from J, with 19 bases in between. The CDR3 extends over 15 amino acids.